The clone carrying this TCR beta chain came up a few times. Germline V gene sequence: CDR1 LGHNA, CDR2 YNFKEQ. The trim removed 0 bases at V and 3 bases at J, leaving 5 bases unmatched. The CDR3 is made up of 15 amino acids. Generated by immunoSEQ multiplex PCR, the TCRdb table keeps only in-frame clones and is missing some. Of 350,000 or so clones in the sample, around 90% were seen once. This sample is drawn from a study of blood T cell repertoires in COVID-19. Study as a whole: Sample material is recorded as cDNA or gDNA derived from T cells, B-cell-depleted T cells, or PBMCs.

The clonotype comes from a man between 18 and 29 years old with active or convalescent COVID-19. Specimen: peripheral blood. The chain carries TRBV4-2 and TRBJ2-7; 7 nucleotides align to TRBD2. For the CDR3, the DNA is TGTGCCAGCAGCCAAGACCCTGGACTAGTCTACGAGCAGTACTTC. It specifies CASSQDPGLVYEQYF.